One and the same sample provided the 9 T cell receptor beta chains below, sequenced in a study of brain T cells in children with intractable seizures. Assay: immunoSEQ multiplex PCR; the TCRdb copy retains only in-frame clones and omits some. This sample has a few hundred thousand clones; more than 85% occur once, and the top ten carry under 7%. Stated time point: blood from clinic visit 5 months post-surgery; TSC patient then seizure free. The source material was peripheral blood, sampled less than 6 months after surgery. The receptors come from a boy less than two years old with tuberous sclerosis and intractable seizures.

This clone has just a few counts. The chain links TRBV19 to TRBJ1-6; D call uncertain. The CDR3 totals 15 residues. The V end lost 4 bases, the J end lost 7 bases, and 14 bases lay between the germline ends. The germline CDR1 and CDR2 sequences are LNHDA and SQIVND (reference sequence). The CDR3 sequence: CASSTLAVRNSPLHF. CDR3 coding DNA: TGTGCCAGTAGTACTCTGGCGGTTCGCAATTCACCCCTCCACTTT.

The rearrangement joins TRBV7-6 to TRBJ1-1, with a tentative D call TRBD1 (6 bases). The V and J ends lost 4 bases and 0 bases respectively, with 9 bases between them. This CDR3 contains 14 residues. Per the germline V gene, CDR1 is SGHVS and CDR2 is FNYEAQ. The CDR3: CASSSGGVNTEAFF. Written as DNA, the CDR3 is TGTGCCAGCAGCTCCGGGGGCGTGAACACTGAAGCTTTCTTT.

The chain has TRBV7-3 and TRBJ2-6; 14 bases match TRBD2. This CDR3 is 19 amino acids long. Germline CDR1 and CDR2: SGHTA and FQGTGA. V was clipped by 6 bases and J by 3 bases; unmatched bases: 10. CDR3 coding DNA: TGTGCCAGCAGACGTTTCGGGACTAGCGGGAGTGATGGGGCCAACGTCCTGACTTTC. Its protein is CASRRFGTSGSDGANVLTF.

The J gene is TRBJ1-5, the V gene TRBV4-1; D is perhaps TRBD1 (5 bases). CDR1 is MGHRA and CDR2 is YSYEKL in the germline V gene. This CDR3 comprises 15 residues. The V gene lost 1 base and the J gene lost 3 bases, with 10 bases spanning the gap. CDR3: CASSQVVGDNQPQHF. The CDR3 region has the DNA TGCGCCAGCAGCCAAGTAGTAGGGGACAATCAGCCCCAGCATTTT.

The CDR3 region has the DNA TGTGCCAGCAGCTATACCCGGCGGGGAACTGGAAACACCATATATTTT. It yields the protein CASSYTRRGTGNTIYF. The gene calls are TRBV7-2 and TRBJ1-3; D gene unclear. Trimming shortened V by 4 bases and J by 2 bases, and 15 bases separated the two germline ends. CDR1 is SGHTA and CDR2 is FQGNSA in the germline V gene. The CDR3 extends over 16 amino acids. Full variable domain (rest looked up from reference TRBV7-2 and TRBJ1-3): GAGVSQSPSNKVTEKGKDVELRCDPISGHTALYWYRQSLGQGLEFLIYFQGNSAPDKSGLPSDRFSAERTGGSVSTLTIQRTQQEDSAVYLCASSYTRRGTGNTIYFGEGSWLTVV.

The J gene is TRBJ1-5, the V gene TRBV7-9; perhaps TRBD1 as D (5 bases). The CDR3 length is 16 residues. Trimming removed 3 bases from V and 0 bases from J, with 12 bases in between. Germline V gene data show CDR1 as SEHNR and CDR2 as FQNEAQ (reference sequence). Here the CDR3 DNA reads TGTGCCAGCAGCTTTGGGGGACCCCTTAGCAATCAGCCCCAGCATTTT. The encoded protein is CASSFGGPLSNQPQHF.

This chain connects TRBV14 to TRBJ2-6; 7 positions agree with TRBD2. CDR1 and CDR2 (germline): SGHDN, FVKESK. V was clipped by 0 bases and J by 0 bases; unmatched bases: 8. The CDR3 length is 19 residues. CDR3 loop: CASSQDRGVLYSGANVLTF. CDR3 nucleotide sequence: TGTGCCAGCAGCCAAGATCGGGGGGTTCTGTACTCTGGGGCCAACGTCCTGACTTTC. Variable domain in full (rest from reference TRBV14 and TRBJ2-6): EAGVTQFPSHSVIEKGQTVTLRCDPISGHDNLYWYRRVMGKEIKFLLHFVKESKQDESGMPNNRFLAERTGGTYSTLKVQPAELEDSGVYFCASSQDRGVLYSGANVLTFGAGSRLTVL.

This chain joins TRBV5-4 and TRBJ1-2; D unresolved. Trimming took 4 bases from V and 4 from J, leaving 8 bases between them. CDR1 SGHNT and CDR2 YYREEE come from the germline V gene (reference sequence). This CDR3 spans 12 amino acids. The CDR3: CASSPGPYGYTF. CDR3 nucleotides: TGTGCCAGCAGCCCCGGGCCCTATGGCTACACCTTC.

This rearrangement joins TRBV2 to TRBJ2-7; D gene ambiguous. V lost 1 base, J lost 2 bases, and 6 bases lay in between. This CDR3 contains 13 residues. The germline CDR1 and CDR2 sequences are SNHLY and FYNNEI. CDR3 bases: TGTGCCAGCAGTGAAGTGGTCCCCTACGAGCAGTACTTC. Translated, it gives CASSEVVPYEQYF.